Listed below are T cell receptor beta chains from one sample, sequenced in a study of patients and donors after allogeneic stem cell transplantation. Each CDR3 protein is one row after TCRdb ran MiXCR on the RT-PCR reads. Of over 150,000 distinct CDR3 sequences listed, roughly 40% are singletons. Sequencing was performed on blood, either unsorted or a sorted T cell fraction (not recorded which). Every receptor here comes from a human donor who was either an allogeneic HSCT recipient or a stem cell or donor lymphocyte infusion donor (not recorded which). It is not recorded whose cells these are; they may come from a transplant donor. Both conserved end residues are part of each CDR3. The D gene is left open where the match is weak. Size is omitted from some rows. Given values are once, few, many or a class for expanded clones.

CDR3 | DNA | V | size | J | D
CSVEDLAGGRSSYNEQFF | TGCAGCGTTGAAGATCTAGCGGGAGGCCGGAGCTCCTACAATGAGCAGTTCTTC | TRBV29-1 | few | TRBJ2-1 | TRBD2
CASSFRTGYNSPLHF | TGTGCCAGCAGCTTCCGGACAGGGTATAATTCACCCCTCCACTTT | TRBV7-3 | . | TRBJ1-6 | TRBD1
CASSLAPSDNEQFF | TGTGCCAGCAGCTTAGCCCCTAGCGACAATGAGCAGTTCTTC | TRBV7-9 | . | TRBJ2-1 | .
CASSNLNRGDEQFF | TGTGCCAGCAGTAACTTAAACAGGGGCGATGAGCAGTTCTTC | TRBV27 | . | TRBJ2-1 | TRBD1
CASSLETARNTEAFF | TGTGCCAGCAGCTTAGAGACAGCAAGGAACACTGAAGCTTTCTTT | TRBV7-2 | few | TRBJ1-1 | .
CASSETLTRYYGYTF | TGTGCCAGCAGTGAAACCTTGACTCGATACTATGGCTACACCTTC | TRBV2 | . | TRBJ1-2 | .
CASSLAPPGGSYNEQFF | TGTGCCAGCAGCTTAGCCCCACCGGGAGGCTCCTACAATGAGCAGTTCTTC | TRBV7-2 | few | TRBJ2-1 | TRBD2
CASSPVLSGAADTQYF | TGCGCCAGCAGCCCGGTCTTATCGGGAGCTGCAGATACGCAGTATTTT | TRBV5-1 | . | TRBJ2-3 | .
CASRSTGGGNEKLFF | TGTGCCAGCAGGTCTACAGGGGGGGGAAATGAAAAACTGTTTTTT | TRBV6-5 | . | TRBJ1-4 | TRBD1
CASSQDRVAGNTIYF | TGCGCCAGCAGCCAAGACAGGGTAGCGGGAAACACCATATATTTT | TRBV4-3 | . | TRBJ1-3 | .
CASSYGGQGPQHF | TGTGCCAGCAGTTATGGGGGACAGGGGCCCCAGCATTTT | TRBV12-3/TRBV12-4 | . | TRBJ1-5 | TRBD1
CASSQSRRPDGNTEAFF | TGTGCCAGCTCACAATCTCGACGGCCAGATGGGAACACTGAAGCTTTCTTT | TRBV18 | . | TRBJ1-1 | .
CSARDRMGGHQPQHF | TGCAGTGCTAGAGATAGGATGGGCGGGCATCAGCCCCAGCATTTT | TRBV20-1 | . | TRBJ1-5 | .
CASSRTDPTSSYNSPLHF | TGTGCCAGCAGCCGGACAGACCCCACTAGCTCCTATAATTCACCCCTCCACTTT | TRBV5-5 | . | TRBJ1-6 | .
CASSWTGERKYGYTF | TGCGCCAGCAGCTGGACAGGGGAAAGAAAGTATGGCTACACCTTC | TRBV5-1 | few | TRBJ1-2 | TRBD1
CASSFKGTEAFF | TGTGCCAGCAGTTTTAAGGGTACTGAAGCTTTCTTT | TRBV12-3/TRBV12-4 | . | TRBJ1-1 | .
CASSPGPAYNEQFF | TGTGCCAGCAGCCCCGGCCCTGCTTACAATGAGCAGTTCTTC | TRBV12-3/TRBV12-4 | few | TRBJ2-1 | .
CASGDSDYEQYF | TGTGCCAGCGGGGACTCCGACTACGAGCAGTACTTC | TRBV11-1 | few | TRBJ2-7 | .
CSASTGVNQPQHF | TGCAGTGCTAGCACAGGGGTCAATCAGCCCCAGCATTTT | TRBV20-1 | few | TRBJ1-5 | TRBD1
CASSFAPGQGTIIPSGNTIYF | TGTGCCAGCAGCTTCGCTCCGGGACAGGGAACAATTATCCCCTCTGGAAACACCATATATTTT | TRBV11-2 | . | TRBJ1-3 | TRBD1
CASSWGGPTEAFF | TGTGCCAGCAGTTGGGGGGGGCCGACTGAAGCTTTCTTT | TRBV12-3/TRBV12-4 | few | TRBJ1-1 | .
CASSDLNGSSYEQYF | TGTGCCAGCAGTGATTTGAACGGCAGCTCCTACGAGCAGTACTTC | TRBV2 | few | TRBJ2-7 | .
CASSPYKDTSWYTEAFF | TGTGCCAGCAGTCCCTACAAGGACACCTCGTGGTACACTGAAGCTTTCTTT | TRBV27 | once | TRBJ1-1 | .
CASSLPSGGGGETQYF | TGTGCCAGCAGCCTTCCATCAGGGGGCGGAGGGGAGACCCAGTACTTC | TRBV9 | few | TRBJ2-5 | TRBD1
CASSWGLGSYTF | TGTGCCAGCAGCTGGGGCCTCGGGAGCTACACCTTC | TRBV5-6 | few | TRBJ1-2 | .
CATSRDWGVRNQPQHF | TGTGCCACCAGCAGAGATTGGGGGGTAAGGAATCAGCCCCAGCATTTT | TRBV15 | . | TRBJ1-5 | .
CASSYLPAGGLYEQFF | TGTGCCAGCAGTTATCTTCCAGCGGGAGGGCTCTATGAGCAGTTCTTC | TRBV6-5 | . | TRBJ2-1 | TRBD2
CASSEGYEQYF | TGTGCCAGCAGCGAGGGCTACGAGCAGTACTTC | TRBV27 | few | TRBJ2-7 | .
CATQADTDTQYF | TGTGCCACCCAGGCGGATACAGATACGCAGTATTTT | TRBV6-5 | once | TRBJ2-3 | .
CASSLYSGSFDEQFF | TGTGCCAGCAGCTTATATAGCGGGAGTTTCGATGAGCAGTTCTTC | TRBV7-2 | few | TRBJ2-1 | TRBD2
CASSLGGTGVQETQYF | TGTGCCAGCAGCTTAGGCGGGACAGGGGTCCAAGAGACCCAGTACTTC | TRBV11-1 | . | TRBJ2-5 | TRBD1
CASSLVAGGYNYEQYF | TGTGCCAGCAGTCTGGTAGCGGGAGGGTATAACTACGAGCAGTACTTC | TRBV6-6 | few | TRBJ2-7 | TRBD2
CARTSAGGELFF | TGTGCCAGGACTAGCGCGGGCGGGGAGCTGTTTTTT | TRBV2 | few | TRBJ2-2 | TRBD2
CASSPPVRAGGPDTQYF | TGTGCCAGCAGCCCCCCGGTGAGAGCGGGAGGTCCAGATACGCAGTATTTT | TRBV28 | few | TRBJ2-3 | TRBD2
CASSGTGGSGYTF | TGTGCCAGCAGTGGGACAGGGGGCAGTGGCTACACCTTC | TRBV6-6 | few | TRBJ1-2 | TRBD1
CASSLAVQKIYNSPLHF | TGTGCCAGCAGCTTAGCGGTACAGAAGATATATAATTCACCCCTCCACTTT | TRBV7-2 | . | TRBJ1-6 | .
CASSPWGRQGVNEKLFF | TGTGCCAGCAGCCCTTGGGGACGACAGGGGGTTAATGAAAAACTGTTTTTT | TRBV12-3/TRBV12-4 | few | TRBJ1-4 | TRBD1
CATSDLGMTGKETQYF | TGTGCCACCAGTGATTTGGGGATGACAGGGAAAGAGACCCAGTACTTC | TRBV24-1 | . | TRBJ2-5 | TRBD1
CASSSGQGWGDNEQFF | TGCGCCAGCAGCTCGGGACAGGGATGGGGCGACAATGAGCAGTTCTTC | TRBV5-1 | . | TRBJ2-1 | TRBD1
CASSQATGEGNTEAFF | TGCGCCAGCAGCCAAGCTACAGGGGAGGGCAACACTGAAGCTTTCTTT | TRBV4-3 | few | TRBJ1-1 | TRBD1
CASSPTSTEAFF | TGTGCCAGCAGCCCGACCTCAACAGAAGCTTTCTTT | TRBV25-1 | few | TRBJ1-1 | .
CSARARTSGSQHDRNEQFF | TGCAGTGCTAGAGCCAGGACTAGCGGGAGCCAACACGACCGCAATGAGCAGTTCTTC | TRBV20-1 | . | TRBJ2-1 | TRBD2